The 13 T cell receptor beta chains reported below all come from one sample, sequenced in a study of cytotoxic CD8 clonotypes in ibrutinib-treated CLL. Profiled with immunoSEQ multiplex PCR; TCRdb holds only in-frame clones, not every one. The sample includes approximately 45,000 clones, under 75% seen only once; the top ten take 9.5% to 15%. The sequences come from PBMCs, collected after 12 months of ibrutinib treatment. These receptors originate from a human donor with chronic lymphocytic leukemia.

The chain uses TRBV2 and TRBJ2-3, with 7 positions matching TRBD2. V lost 6 bases to trimming and J lost 3 bases; unmatched junction nucleotides: 3. CDR1 SNHLY and CDR2 FYNNEI come from the germline V gene. The CDR3 covers 13 residues. The CDR3 protein is CASRSAGTDTQYF. In DNA form, the CDR3 reads TGTGCCAGCAGGTCAGCGGGGACAGATACGCAGTATTTT.

The chain joins TRBV29-1 to TRBJ1-3; D ambiguous. Per germline, CDR1 SQVTM and CDR2 ANQGSEA. CDR3 length: 14 amino acids. V was shortened by 4 bases and J by 0 bases, with 10 bases between the two germline ends. The CDR3 region has the DNA TGCAGCGTTGGGGAATCCAGCTCTGGAAACACCATATATTTT. It codes for CSVGESSSGNTIYF.

The J gene is TRBJ1-1, the V gene TRBV29-1, with no clear D. Per germline, CDR1 SQVTM and CDR2 ANQGSEA. V was clipped by 4 bases and J by 0 bases, with 6 bases between them. There are 12 residues in the CDR3. The CDR3 spells CSVGPMNTEAFF. The CDR3 nucleotides are TGCAGCGTTGGGCCGATGAACACTGAAGCTTTCTTT.

The rearrangement uses TRBV7-9 and TRBJ2-1; D ambiguous. V lost 2 bases, J lost 5 bases, and 10 bases lay in between. CDR3 size: 14 residues. Per germline, CDR1 SEHNR and CDR2 FQNEAQ (reference sequence). CDR3 protein: CASSLFAADNEQFF. CDR3 DNA sequence: TGTGCCAGCAGCTTATTTGCCGCGGACAATGAGCAGTTCTTC.

The chain links TRBV20-1 to TRBJ1-2; D possibly corresponds to TRBD1 (6 bases). Germline CDR1 and CDR2: DFQATT and SNEGSKA (reference sequence). The CDR3 totals 10 residues. The V end lost 7 bases, the J end lost 8 bases, and 11 bases lay between the germline ends. The CDR3 reads CSVDSEGYTF. DNA for the CDR3: TGCAGTGTGGACAGTGAGGGCTACACCTTC.

The chain joins TRBV7-3 to TRBJ1-2; perhaps TRBD1 as D (6 bases). The CDR3 totals 15 residues. Germline loops: CDR1 SGHTA, CDR2 FQGTGA. Deletions cut 1 base from V and 7 bases from J, with 16 bases between. DNA for the CDR3: TGTGCCAGCAGCTTAATGTCAGGGGTTTCGTTTGGCTACACCTTC. Amino acid sequence: CASSLMSGVSFGYTF.

This clone was seen a few times. This chain connects TRBV7-8 to TRBJ2-2; D gene uncertain. Trimming left V 8 bases short and J 3 bases short, with 13 bases between. This CDR3 is built from 14 residues. CDR1 and CDR2 (germline): SGHVS, FQNEAQ. CDR3 sequence reads: CASRNPVHTGELFF. The CDR3 DNA is TGTGCCAGCCGGAACCCTGTCCACACCGGGGAGCTGTTTTTT.

This sequence joins TRBV18 and TRBJ1-6; D may be TRBD1 (5 bases). The CDR3 totals 15 residues. Germline CDR1 KGHSH, CDR2 LQKENI. Trimming removed 5 bases at V and 10 bases at J, with 18 bases between. For the CDR3, the DNA is TGTGCCAGCTCAACCGAGTGGGGGATGCAATCACCCCTCCACTTT. Translation gives CASSTEWGMQSPLHF.

The gene calls are TRBV5-8 and TRBJ1-6; possible D gene TRBD1, 6 bases. The germline V gene has CDR1 SGHTS and CDR2 YDEGEE. The ends were cut back, 3 bases at V and 10 bases at J, with 20 bases in the middle. CDR3 length equals 16 residues. CDR3 DNA: TGTGCCAGCAGCTGGAACAGGGCGGGGGGGGAATCACCCCTCCACTTT. Translation gives CASSWNRAGGESPLHF.

This chain uses TRBV9 with TRBJ1-1; D ambiguous. Germline assignment: CDR1 SGDLS and CDR2 YYNGEE. V was pared by 0 bases and J by 5 bases, with 8 bases between. The CDR3 contains 13 residues. For the CDR3, the DNA is TGTGCCAGCAGCGTAGATCCTCTAACTGAAGCTTTCTTT. Protein product: CASSVDPLTEAFF.

The genes are TRBV7-9 and TRBJ2-7; 7 bases fit TRBD2. This CDR3 spans 13 amino acids. Trimming removed 3 bases from V and 2 bases from J; junction bases left unmatched: 1. Germline CDR1 is SEHNR and CDR2 is FQNEAQ (reference sequence). The CDR3 bases are TGTGCCAGCAGCTTGGGAGGGCCCTACGAGCAGTACTTC. Protein: CASSLGGPYEQYF.

V and J are TRBV5-1 and TRBJ1-4; D remains ambiguous. Germline CDR1 is SGHRS and CDR2 is YFSETQ. The V and J ends lost 2 bases and 0 bases respectively, with 8 bases between them. The CDR3 totals 15 residues. The DNA of the CDR3 is TGCGCCAGCAGCTTAGACGGAACAACTAATGAAAAACTGTTTTTT. The encoded protein is CASSLDGTTNEKLFF.

The chain joins TRBV9 to TRBJ2-1; 14 bases are shared with TRBD2. Germline CDR1 is SGDLS and CDR2 is YYNGEE. The trim removed 3 bases at V and 7 bases at J, leaving 3 bases unmatched. CDR3 length: 15 amino acids. The DNA for the CDR3 is TGTGCCAGCAGCGATGGGACTAGCGGGGGTAATGAGCAGTTCTTC. Translating gives CASSDGTSGGNEQFF.